Below are 25 T cell receptor beta chains sequenced from a single sample in a study of beta chain features in type 1 diabetes. The sequenced template was cDNA made from the entire isolated RNA. TCRdb keeps only in-frame clones here, not all; method: immunoSEQ multiplex PCR. The data contain 330,000 or so clones, approximately 14% of them singletons. The material sequenced was central memory CD4+ T cells from blood. The receptors were sampled from a man aged 25-40 years in good health.

There are a few counts of this clone. This chain joins TRBV10-2 and TRBJ1-2; possible D gene TRBD1, 5 bases. V lost 4 bases to trimming and J lost 4 bases, with 10 bases between them. Germline CDR1 reads WSHSY; CDR2 reads SAAADI. CDR3 length: 13 amino acids. The CDR3 DNA reads as TGCGCCAGCAGTGGGGACGCTCTCTATGGCTACACCTTC. It yields the protein CASSGDALYGYTF.

The chain links TRBV5-1 to TRBJ2-5; 14 bases align to TRBD2. The germline V gene encodes CDR1 SGHRS and CDR2 YFSETQ. After removal of 0 bases from V and 2 bases from J, the junction contained 0 bases not matched to a gene. The CDR3 length is 16 residues. CDR3 sequence reads: CASSLGLAGGQETQYF. The CDR3 DNA is TGCGCCAGCAGCTTGGGACTAGCGGGGGGGCAAGAGACCCAGTACTTC.

This clone showed up just a few times. This chain links TRBV19 with TRBJ2-3; D perhaps matches TRBD1 (6 bases). There are 15 residues in the CDR3. Trimming took off 10 bases at V and 2 bases at J, with 19 bases between the two ends. CDR1 is LNHDA, CDR2 SQIVND, per germline (reference sequence). The DNA of the CDR3 is TGTGCCACCGGGCCCCCCCGGGACATCACAGATACGCAGTATTTT. Translation gives CATGPPRDITDTQYF.

This clone was recorded a few times. The V and J genes are TRBV7-2 and TRBJ2-5, with no clear D. CDR1 and CDR2 (germline): SGHTA, FQGNSA. V shed 1 base and J shed 5 bases, with 8 bases lying between them. The CDR3 spans 13 residues. The CDR3 loop reads CASSLVWSETQYF. The CDR3 nucleotides read TGTGCCAGCAGCTTAGTATGGTCGGAGACCCAGTACTTC.

The V gene is TRBV23-1, the J gene TRBJ1-6; 9 nucleotides match TRBD1. TRBV23-1 is known as an ORF, though its function is uncertain. CDR3 length: 15 amino acids. The V segment lost 8 bases and the J segment 8 bases; nucleotides outside the gene matches: 10. CDR3 DNA: TGCGCCAGCCAATTTCCGGGACAGGGAGATTCACCCCTCCACTTT. It yields the protein CASQFPGQGDSPLHF.

V is TRBV7-9 and J is TRBJ2-2; D possibly corresponds to TRBD1 (5 bases). Germline V CDR1 and CDR2: SEHNR, FQNEAQ (reference sequence). The V end lost 3 bases, the J end lost 0 bases, and 11 bases lay between the germline ends. The length of the CDR3 is 16 residues. The CDR3 spells CASSFRQGANTGELFF. Written as DNA, the CDR3 is TGTGCCAGCAGCTTTAGGCAGGGCGCGAACACCGGGGAGCTGTTTTTT.

This clone appeared a few times. This chain connects TRBV11-3 to TRBJ1-1, with D uncertain. CDR3 length: 12 residues. CDR1 SGHNT and CDR2 YENEEA come from the germline V gene. Trimming shortened V by 8 bases and J by 0 bases, and 7 bases separated the two germline ends. CDR3 loop: CASGYMNTEAFF. CDR3 sequence (DNA): TGTGCCAGCGGTTACATGAACACTGAAGCTTTCTTT. Complete variable domain (other parts from reference TRBV11-3 and TRBJ1-1): EAGVVQSPRYKIIEKKQPVAFWCNPISGHNTLYWYLQNLGQGPELLIRYENEEAVDDSQLPKDRFSAERLKGVDSTLKIQPAELGDSAVYLCASGYMNTEAFFGQGTRLTVV.

This clone was seen only a few times. The chain has TRBV4-1 and TRBJ1-3, with TRBD1 identical over 10 bases. The V segment lost 6 bases and the J segment 0 bases; nucleotides outside the gene matches: 2. The CDR3 consists of 15 residues. Germline CDR1 MGHRA, CDR2 YSYEKL. The CDR3 region is CASRGQGSSGNTIYF. For the CDR3, the DNA is TGCGCCAGCAGGGGACAGGGGAGCTCTGGAAACACCATATATTTT.

There are a few counts of this clone. The rearrangement joins TRBV7-2 to TRBJ1-1; D remains ambiguous. Germline V lookup: CDR1 SGHTA, CDR2 FQGNSA. The CDR3 runs 17 residues. V was cut by 1 base and J by 1 base, with 16 bases left in between. CDR3 protein: CASSLDIPGAGNTEAFF. Written as DNA, the CDR3 is TGTGCCAGCAGCTTAGACATACCGGGCGCCGGGAACACTGAAGCTTTCTTT.

As regards this clone: This sample also contains other DNA sequences that code for the same CDR3. The rearrangement links TRBV11-2 to TRBJ2-5; the D gene could be TRBD1 or TRBD2 (6 bases each). From germline, CDR1 is SGHAT and CDR2 FQNNGV. V was pared by 5 bases and J by 4 bases, with 11 bases between. The CDR3 is 13 residues long. The CDR3 spells CASSGGPGETQYF. In DNA form, the CDR3 reads TGTGCCAGCAGCGGGGGGCCGGGAGAGACCCAGTACTTC.

This clone appeared a few times. The chain carries TRBV7-2 and TRBJ2-5; D is possibly TRBD2 (5 bases). The CDR3 length is 12 residues. Looked up from germline, CDR1 is SGHTA and CDR2 is FQGNSA. The germline V and J ends were trimmed by 4 bases and 8 bases, with 11 bases remaining between them. The CDR3 region has the DNA TGTGCCAGCAGCTACTTACGGGGTACCCAGTACTTC. Its translation: CASSYLRGTQYF.

The gene calls are TRBV5-1 and TRBJ1-1, with a possible D match to TRBD1 (5 bases). Per the germline V gene, CDR1 is SGHRS and CDR2 is YFSETQ. This CDR3 is built from 14 residues. Trimming pared 3 bases from V and 3 bases from J, leaving 12 bases between. The CDR3 DNA sequence: TGCGCCAGCAGCTCACAGGCGTCAGACACTGAAGCTTTCTTT. This encodes CASSSQASDTEAFF.

In this sample, this clone turned up many times. This sequence joins TRBV4-1 and TRBJ2-7; the match to TRBD1 covers 9 bases. Germline V gives CDR1 MGHRA, CDR2 YSYEKL. V lost 5 bases, J lost 2 bases, and 7 bases stayed unmatched. This CDR3 spans 15 amino acids. CDR3 amino acids: CASSSGTGTTYEQYF. DNA of the CDR3: TGCGCCAGCAGCTCGGGGACAGGGACAACCTACGAGCAGTACTTC.

This clone was observed many times. The J gene is TRBJ2-1, the V gene TRBV7-2, with a weak D call TRBD1 (5 bases). CDR1 and CDR2 (germline): SGHTA, FQGNSA. The ends were cut back, 5 bases at V and 7 bases at J, with 15 bases in the middle. The CDR3 totals 14 residues. The CDR3 DNA follows: TGTGCCAGCAGCCGACAATGGGGCGCAAATGAGCAGTTCTTC. Its protein is CASSRQWGANEQFF.

This clone was observed a few times. The chain uses TRBV18 and TRBJ2-2; D is unresolved. This CDR3 contains 12 residues. Germline V gene lookup returns CDR1 KGHSH and CDR2 LQKENI. The V and J ends lost 8 bases and 0 bases respectively, with 4 bases between them. The CDR3 sequence: CASAANTGELFF. Here the CDR3 DNA reads TGTGCCAGCGCGGCGAACACCGGGGAGCTGTTTTTT.

Points on this clone: The junction and the germline gene differ at one end; a read error may be behind it. V is TRBV4-2 and J is TRBJ1-2; D possibly corresponds to TRBD1 (5 bases). The CDR3 totals 15 residues. Germline CDR1 is LGHNA and CDR2 is YNFKEQ. The CDR3 reads CASSQPQGTNYSYAF. The CDR3 nucleotides read TGTGCCAGCAGCCAACCCCAGGGAACTAACTATAGCTACGCCTTC.

In this sample, this clone turned up a few times. This chain links TRBV2 with TRBJ1-4; maybe TRBD1 (5 bases). Trimming pared 3 bases from V and 6 bases from J, leaving 11 bases between. Per the germline V gene, CDR1 is SNHLY and CDR2 is FYNNEI. There are 14 residues in the CDR3. CDR3 in amino acids: CASSDLSGDEKLFF. Written as DNA, the CDR3 is TGTGCCAGCAGTGACTTATCGGGGGATGAAAAACTGTTTTTT.

Ten or more counts support this clone. Other DNA variants within this sample encode the same CDR3. The CDR3 loop is CASRGEGGGEQFF. In DNA, the CDR3 is TGTGCCAGCAGGGGGGAAGGGGGCGGTGAGCAGTTCTTC. The chain links TRBV2 to TRBJ2-1, with 7 bases matching TRBD1. The CDR3 contains 13 residues. The junction had 8 bases not matched to a gene; V was cut back by 6 bases and J by 9 bases. Germline V gene data show CDR1 as SNHLY and CDR2 as FYNNEI. Using reference TRBV2 and TRBJ2-1 for the parts outside the CDR3, the full variable domain is EPEVTQTPSHQVTQMGQEVILRCVPISNHLYFYWYRQILGQKVEFLVSFYNNEISEKSEIFDDQFSVERPDGSNFTLKIRSTKLEDSAMYFCASRGEGGGEQFFGPGTRLTVL.

V usage is TRBV11-2 and J usage is TRBJ2-1; a weak D match, TRBD2 (6 bases). CDR1 and CDR2 from the germline V gene are SGHAT and FQNNGV. The CDR3 extends over 12 amino acids. The V gene lost 6 bases and the J gene lost 9 bases, with 12 bases spanning the gap. CDR3 in amino acids: CASRQGGGEQFF. The CDR3 DNA is TGTGCCAGCAGGCAGGGAGGAGGTGAGCAGTTCTTC.

At least ten counts were recorded for this clone. This sequence joins TRBV19 and TRBJ2-3; maybe TRBD2 (6 bases). The V end lost 6 bases, the J end lost 0 bases, and 7 bases lay between the germline ends. This CDR3 has 13 amino acids. CDR1 and CDR2 from the germline V gene are LNHDA and SQIVND (reference sequence). For the CDR3, the DNA is TGTGCCAGTAGGGGGACTAGCACAGATACGCAGTATTTT. It is translated as CASRGTSTDTQYF. Full variable domain (rest looked up from reference TRBV19 and TRBJ2-3): DGGITQSPKYLFRKEGQNVTLSCEQNLNHDAMYWYRQDPGQGLRLIYYSQIVNDFQKGDIAEGYSVSREKKESFPLTVTSAQKNPTAFYLCASRGTSTDTQYFGPGTRLTVL.

This clone was seen more than once but under ten times. The CDR3 DNA is TGTGCCAGCAGCTTCGCATCAGGAAGGAACGAGCAGTACTTC. Protein: CASSFASGRNEQYF. This rearrangement joins TRBV11-2 to TRBJ2-7; no firm D call. Trimming took off 3 bases at V and 5 bases at J, with 14 bases between the two ends. The CDR3 spans 14 residues. Germline V lookup: CDR1 SGHAT, CDR2 FQNNGV.

The rearrangement joins TRBV27 to TRBJ2-3; D is uncertain. Germline loops: CDR1 MNHEY, CDR2 SMNVEV (reference sequence). The CDR3 loop spans 14 amino acids. V gave up 0 bases and J gave up 9 bases, with 13 bases separating them. The CDR3 nucleotides are TGTGCCAGCAGTTTATCAAGGCCAAGCGACACGCAGTATTTT. It yields the protein CASSLSRPSDTQYF.

This chain links TRBV6-1 with TRBJ2-5; unclear D gene. The CDR3 totals 14 residues. Germline-derived CDR1 and CDR2 are MNHNS and SASEGT. V dropped 5 bases and J dropped 4 bases, with 14 bases sitting between them. DNA of the CDR3: TGTGCCAGCAGTTATCGACTGGAAGTAGAGACCCAGTACTTC. It is translated as CASSYRLEVETQYF.

The chain has TRBV15 and TRBJ2-7; a weak D match, TRBD2 (5 bases). V was cut by 2 bases and J by 7 bases, with 15 bases left in between. The V gene's germline CDR1 is LNHNV and CDR2 YYDKDF (reference sequence). There are 14 residues in the CDR3. CDR3 DNA: TGTGCCACCAGCAGAACTAGTACCGGCGGGGAGCAGTACTTC. Residues: CATSRTSTGGEQYF.

This clone showed up just a few times. This sequence joins TRBV7-2 and TRBJ2-7; the match to TRBD1 covers 9 bases. The CDR3 has 14 residues. Germline CDR1 and CDR2: SGHTA and FQGNSA. J lost 2 bases, V lost 8 bases, and 7 bases had no gene match. In nucleotides, the CDR3 is TGTGCCAGCGTGGGACAGGGTGCGACCTACGAGCAGTACTTC. It is translated as CASVGQGATYEQYF.